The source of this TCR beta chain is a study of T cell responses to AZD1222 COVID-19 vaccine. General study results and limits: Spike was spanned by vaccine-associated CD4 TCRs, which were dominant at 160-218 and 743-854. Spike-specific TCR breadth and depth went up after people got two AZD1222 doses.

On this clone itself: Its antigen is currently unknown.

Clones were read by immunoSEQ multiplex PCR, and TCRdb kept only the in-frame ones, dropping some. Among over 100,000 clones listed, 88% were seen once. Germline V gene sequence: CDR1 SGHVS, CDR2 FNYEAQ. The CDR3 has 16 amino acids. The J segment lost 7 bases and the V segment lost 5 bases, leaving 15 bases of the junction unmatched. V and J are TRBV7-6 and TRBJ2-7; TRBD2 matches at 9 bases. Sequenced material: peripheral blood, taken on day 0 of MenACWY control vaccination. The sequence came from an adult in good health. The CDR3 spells CASSARVGGRAVEQYF. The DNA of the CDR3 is TGTGCCAGCAGCGCCAGGGTTGGCGGGAGGGCCGTAGAGCAGTACTTC. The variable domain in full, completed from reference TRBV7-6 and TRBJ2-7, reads GAGVSQSPRYKVTKRGQDVALRCDPISGHVSLYWYRQALGQGPEFLTYFNYEAQQDKSGLPNDRFSAERPEGSISTLTIQRTEQRDSAMYRCASSARVGGRAVEQYFGPGTRLTVT.